This T cell receptor beta chain was recorded in a study of T cell responses to AZD1222 COVID-19 vaccine. With regard to this clone: The antigen remains undetermined.

Germline V gives CDR1 LGHDT, CDR2 YNNKEL (reference sequence). V lost 1 base and J 1 base, leaving 23 bases between the germline ends. The CDR3 is made up of 20 amino acids. Study-level points and caveats: White British ancestry dominated among donors, who included more females, and clonal diversity was possibly underestimated.

Assay used: immunoSEQ multiplex PCR; TCRdb lists only in-frame clones, some missing. Of about 150,000 clones in the sample, 90% to 95% are singletons; the top ten hold about 2.5%. The starting material was peripheral blood, obtained on day 0 of AZD1222 vaccination. The TCR originated in an adult in good health. This sequence joins TRBV3-1 (or the pseudogene TRBV3-2) and TRBJ2-4, with D perhaps matching TRBD2 (7 bases). The CDR3 region is CASSQVGGLVGGSAKNIQYF. In nucleotides, the CDR3 is TGTGCCAGCAGCCAAGTAGGGGGGTTGGTGGGCGGGAGTGCCAAAAACATTCAGTACTTC.